The T cell receptor (beta chain) under discussion was sequenced for a study of glioma-infiltrating T cells. Study-level points and caveats: CDR3 overlap between tissue and blood was very small. Tissue-blood divergence was below expectation in non-neoplastic patients, above in gliomas.

Using RNA template, CDR3s of TCR alpha and beta were amplified with iRepertoire arm-PCR. Input was about 85-400 ng of tissue mRNA or PBMC total RNA. TCRdb re-derived calls from the multiplex PCR reads in MiXCR, one entry per CDR3 protein. This table has about 190,000 distinct CDR3 sequences, 32% appearing once. This clonotype came up many times. Its antigen is not known. Trimming cost V 4 bases and J 0 bases, with 5 bases left between them. Germline values: CDR1 SNHLY, CDR2 FYNNEI. The CDR3 contains 13 residues. The receptor was derived from a human donor with low-grade glioma or glioblastoma, undergoing nonglioma brain surgery, or in good health (not recorded which). The specimen sequenced was glioma tissue, nonneoplastic brain tissue, or PBMCs (not recorded which). This chain links TRBV2 with TRBJ2-3; D is uncertain. In nucleotides, the CDR3 is TGTGCCAGCAGTGTATCAAGCACAGATACGCAGTATTTT. Translating it yields CASSVSSTDTQYF.